This T cell receptor beta chain was retrieved from a study of T cell responses to AZD1222 COVID-19 vaccine. Data came from immunoSEQ multiplex PCR; TCRdb stores just in-frame clones and leaves some out. The sample lists roughly 100,000 clones, roughly 85% occurring once. Germline V gene sequence: CDR1 WSHSY, CDR2 SAAADI. The V and J ends lost 4 bases and 6 bases respectively, with 19 bases between them. The CDR3 is made up of 15 amino acids. The V gene is TRBV10-2, the J gene TRBJ2-7; D possibly corresponds to TRBD2 (5 bases). The clonotype comes from an adult in good health. The sequencing used peripheral blood, collected on day 0 of AZD1222 vaccination. The CDR3 DNA follows: TGCGCCAGCAGTGGACTATCTCGCGCTGTTGTCGAGCAGTACTTC. Translating it yields CASSGLSRAVVEQYF.